A single sample gave rise to the 15 T cell receptor beta chains below, sequenced in a study of Graves' ophthalmopathy and Graves' hyperthyroidism. The authors amplified TCR beta CDR3 regions, and they did so from RNA transcripts for repertoire sequencing. The library came from an HTBI-primed first-round RT-PCR and a second-round multiplex PCR. MiXCR was run by TCRdb on the multiplex PCR reads, yielding one entry per CDR3 protein. The sample holds approximately 640,000 distinct CDR3 sequences, 35% to 45% seen once. The specimen sequenced was peripheral blood. The receptors originated from an adult man with Graves' ophthalmopathy.

With regard to this clonotype: The CDR3 carries no conserved terminal phenylalanine or tryptophan, so it likely arises from a read error. The DNA is left out, because the CDR3 cannot be placed on it with certainty; the CDR3 is given as TCRdb lists it. V is TRBV29-1 and J is TRBJ1-4. Germline V CDR1 and CDR2: SQVTM, ANQGSEA. The CDR3 numbers 8 amino acids, ends counted. The CDR3 sequence is CSVEDSSY.

This clonotype was seen ten or more times. The V and J genes are TRBV7-9 and TRBJ1-1; D is undetermined. With 2 bases removed from V and 2 bases from J, the gap between germline ends came to 9 bases. Looked up from germline, CDR1 is SEHNR and CDR2 is FQNEAQ (reference sequence). This CDR3 spans 14 amino acids. CDR3 coding DNA: TGTGCCAGCAGCTTACTAAGGGCTAACACTGAAGCTTTCTTT. Amino acid sequence: CASSLLRANTEAFF.

The V and J genes are TRBV6-5 and TRBJ1-6, with TRBD1 as a possible D gene (6 bases). The CDR3 spans 18 residues. The V and J ends lost 4 bases and 0 bases respectively, with 16 bases between them. Germline-derived CDR1 and CDR2 are MNHEY and SVGAGI. The CDR3 DNA reads TGTGCCAGCAGTTCCCTCGGAGGGGGGAGCTCCTATAATTCACCCCTCCACTTT. Translating it yields CASSSLGGGSSYNSPLHF.

The chain employs TRBV29-1 and TRBJ1-2; D perhaps matches TRBD1 (5 bases). This CDR3 has 12 amino acids. The V gene lost 8 bases and the J gene lost 4 bases, with 14 bases spanning the gap. Germline V gene lookup returns CDR1 SQVTM and CDR2 ANQGSEA. CDR3 DNA: TGCAGCAGCCAGACAGAGATCTATGGCTACACCTTC. It yields the protein CSSQTEIYGYTF.

This clonotype was detected many times. V usage is TRBV12-3 or TRBV12-4 and J usage is TRBJ1-3, with TRBD1 matching 7 bases. The CDR3 sequence is 14 residues long. The junction had 8 bases not matched to a gene; V was cut back by 5 bases and J by 7 bases. The CDR3 bases are TGTGCCAGCAGTCTACAGACAGGGCGCAACACCATATATTTT. Translated, it gives CASSLQTGRNTIYF.

Of note for this clonotype: This clone may be a read error of a much larger clone one base away. Given the absence of the conserved phenylalanine or tryptophan at the CDR3 end, a read error is likely. V gene TRBV5-4 combines with J gene TRBJ1-1; 7 bases line up with TRBD1. Trimming cost V 4 bases and J 4 bases; bases outside gene matches: 10. The CDR3 has 15 residues. CDR1 SGHNT and CDR2 YYREEE come from the germline V gene (reference sequence). The CDR3 spells CASSHPMTGTTEAFL. The CDR3 DNA reads TGTGCCAGCAGCCACCCGATGACAGGGACCACTGAAGCTTTCCTT.

The rearrangement links TRBV25-1 to TRBJ1-2, with TRBD1 matching 10 bases. This CDR3 is built from 15 residues. Germline CDR1 and CDR2: MGHDK and SYGVNS. Trimming removed 8 bases from V and 6 bases from J; junction bases left unmatched: 12. CDR3 sequence (DNA): TGTGCCAGCGGTTACGCGGGACAGGGGAGAGATGGCTACACCTTC. It translates to CASGYAGQGRDGYTF.

This clonotype was recorded many times. The gene calls are TRBV29-1 and TRBJ1-3; TRBD1 matches at 7 bases. The CDR3 consists of 16 residues. V dropped 7 bases and J dropped 2; count of bases not matched to a gene: 14. CDR1 and CDR2 (germline): SQVTM, ANQGSEA. In DNA form, the CDR3 reads TGCAGCGCGCTAAGCCCCCGGACAGGCGCTGGAAACACCATATATTTT. This sequence encodes CSALSPRTGAGNTIYF.

The chain couples TRBV19 to TRBJ2-3; tentatively, D is TRBD1 (5 bases). Germline V gene data show CDR1 as LNHDA and CDR2 as SQIVND (reference sequence). The CDR3 spans 13 residues. Trimming removed 6 bases from V and 2 bases from J, with 9 bases in between. The CDR3 reads CASRGQLTDTQYF. The DNA for the CDR3 is TGTGCCAGTAGAGGACAACTCACAGATACGCAGTATTTT.

This clonotype was detected many times. The chain uses TRBV2 and TRBJ1-5, with 9 bases matching TRBD1. Germline CDR1 reads SNHLY; CDR2 reads FYNNEI. V was clipped by 6 bases and J by 1 base; unmatched bases: 10. The CDR3 totals 17 residues. CDR3 sequence reads: CASSDVRGQGSNQPQHF. The CDR3 bases are TGTGCCAGCAGCGACGTCCGGGGACAGGGAAGCAATCAGCCCCAGCATTTT.

The chain joins TRBV5-1 to TRBJ2-5; 10 bases line up with TRBD2. The DNA end is more similar to TRBJ2-1, so the J call may be wrong. This CDR3 comprises 13 residues. Germline lookup yields CDR1 SGHRS and CDR2 YFSETQ. The DNA of the CDR3 is TGCGCCAGCAGCAAAGGGACTAGCGATGAGCAGTTCTTC. Translated, it gives CASSKGTSDEQFF.

V is TRBV6-6 and J is TRBJ1-2; D unclear. Germline loops: CDR1 MNHNY, CDR2 SVGAGI (reference sequence). This CDR3 has 14 residues. V lost 5 bases, J lost 5 bases, and 15 bases lay in between. The CDR3 loop reads CASSEVAVFYGYTF. In nucleotides, the CDR3 is TGTGCCAGCAGTGAAGTGGCAGTCTTTTATGGCTACACCTTC.

J is TRBJ2-7 and V is TRBV20-1; 10 bases are a match to TRBD2. Germline V CDR1 and CDR2: DFQATT, SNEGSKA (reference sequence). With 4 bases clipped from V and 4 bases from J, the junction kept 4 bases outside the gene matches. The CDR3 spans 13 residues. CDR3 protein: CSANQLAGYEQYF. The CDR3, as DNA: TGCAGTGCTAACCAACTAGCGGGATACGAGCAGTACTTC.

This clonotype was seen ten or more times. The J gene is TRBJ2-7, the V gene TRBV9; no clear D. Trimming removed 3 bases from V and 6 bases from J, with 13 bases in between. Per the germline V gene, CDR1 is SGDLS and CDR2 is YYNGEE. This CDR3 comprises 13 residues. CDR3 sequence reads: CASSGPGASEQYF. Written as DNA, the CDR3 is TGTGCCAGCAGCGGGCCCGGAGCCTCCGAGCAGTACTTC.

On this clonotype itself: Possible read error: a much larger clone is one base away. The gene calls are TRBV6-1 and TRBJ1-6; 8 bases agree with TRBD1. The V segment lost 4 bases and the J segment 7 bases; nucleotides outside the gene matches: 9. Germline-derived CDR1 and CDR2 are MNHNS and SASEGT. The CDR3 is 16 amino acids. This CDR3 is CASSAPLTGGNSPLHF. The CDR3 DNA reads TGTGCCAGCAGTGCTCCCCTAACAGGGGGAAATTCACCCCTCCACTTT.